This T cell receptor (beta chain) was sequenced in a study of T cells in localized non-small cell lung cancer. The V end was cut by 4 bases, the J end by 10 bases, with 23 bases between. The CDR3 has 16 amino acids. Germline V gives CDR1 SGHRS, CDR2 YFSETQ. The method was immunoSEQ multiplex PCR; TCRdb's version includes in-frame clones alone and lacks a portion of them. The table includes 72,000 or so clones, roughly four fifths detected once. The chain is built from TRBV5-1 and TRBJ1-4; no clear D gene. This clonotype originated in a female donor of 60 years or more with stage I lung adenocarcinoma. Source: peripheral blood, taken before any cancer treatment. CDR3 amino acids: CASSHSSDGLSGKLFF. The CDR3 DNA follows: TGCGCCAGCAGCCACTCATCGGACGGCCTTTCGGGAAAACTGTTTTTT.